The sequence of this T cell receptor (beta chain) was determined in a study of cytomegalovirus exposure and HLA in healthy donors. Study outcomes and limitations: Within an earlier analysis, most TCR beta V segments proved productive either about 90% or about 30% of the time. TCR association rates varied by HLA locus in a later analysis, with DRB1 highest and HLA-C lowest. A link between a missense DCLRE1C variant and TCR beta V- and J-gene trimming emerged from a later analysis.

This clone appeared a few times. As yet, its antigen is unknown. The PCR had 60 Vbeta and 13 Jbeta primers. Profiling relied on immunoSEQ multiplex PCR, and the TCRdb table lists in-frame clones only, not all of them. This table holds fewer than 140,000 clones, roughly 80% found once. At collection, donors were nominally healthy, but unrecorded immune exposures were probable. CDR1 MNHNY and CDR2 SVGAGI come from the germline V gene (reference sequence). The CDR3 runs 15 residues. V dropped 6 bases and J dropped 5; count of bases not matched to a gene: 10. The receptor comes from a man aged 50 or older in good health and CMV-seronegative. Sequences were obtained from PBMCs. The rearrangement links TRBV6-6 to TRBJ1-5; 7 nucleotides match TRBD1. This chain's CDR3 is CASSRQGGGHQPQHF. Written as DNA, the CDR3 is TGTGCCAGCAGCAGACAGGGTGGGGGGCATCAGCCCCAGCATTTT.